This TCR beta chain was sequenced in a study of identical twins. Notes on the study in general: The conclusions drew on cross-sectional statistical analysis instead of tracking the same donors.

Each CDR3 protein is one row after TCRdb ran MiXCR on the 5' RACE reads. This table holds about 530,000 distinct CDR3 sequences, 20% to 25% found once. About this clonotype itself: What it recognizes is unknown.

With 0 bases removed from V and 3 bases from J, the gap between germline ends came to 13 bases. Germline V gene sequence: CDR1 SGHRS, CDR2 YFSETQ. The CDR3 runs 15 residues. This sample also belongs to another study, concerning yellow fever vaccine responses in identical twins. As reported in that work: Vaccine-induced T cell responses in twins were reportedly observed to appear partly convergent, partly personalized.

This chain links TRBV5-1 with TRBJ2-7; the D gene could be TRBD1 or TRBD2 (5 bases each). Sequences were obtained from CD4+ T cells sorted from blood. The origin of this receptor is a young woman in good health. In nucleotides, the CDR3 is TGCGCCAGCAGCTTGGCCAGGGAGACCAGCTACGAGCAGTACTTC. Translating gives CASSLARETSYEQYF.